The entry below gives a single TCR beta chain sequence along with its context. Its target antigen remains unknown. A much bigger clone sits one base away, suggesting this may be a read error. The data derive from a study of read filtering for tumor transcriptome and immune sequencing (dated by TCRdb to the early 2020s). At the level of the whole study: The cohort consisted of over 16 male and some 13 female patients, with a mean age of approximately 70 years and an age range of roughly 40 to 85. Under revised international staging, about eight patients fell into R-ISS I, about 17 into R-ISS II and six or seven into R-ISS III. After DNase treatment, whole-transcriptome libraries were prepared using the TruSeq RNA Access Library Prep Kit. TCR-region mapped reads per sample ranged from about 4.05 to 10.27 million with IR-seq versus only about 75 to 1,400 with RNA-seq. Using the same bone marrow samples, the study compared TCR repertoires obtained by targeted immune repertoire sequencing with those obtained by bulk whole-transcriptome sequencing. One main goal was a read-filtering strategy for immune repertoire data, in particular deciding whether clonotypes backed by only one read should be removed.

Every patient had bone marrow sampled at the time of active disease. Isolation of bone marrow mononuclear cells was performed by Ficoll-Hypaque density gradient centrifugation. To remove myeloma plasma cells, the cells were labeled with CD138 magnetic microbeads on a MACS separator, and CD138-negative cells were then collected by negative selection. Flow cytometry on an Attune NxT with CD138 antibodies was used to check the purity of the isolated cells. Total RNA was extracted using TRIzol reagent and was quantified on a NanoDrop spectrophotometer. For each patient, paired RNA-seq and IR-seq were run on the CD138-negative bone marrow sample from that patient. The Immunoverse kit was used to build TCR libraries from 400 ng RNA, with molecular barcoded adaptors covering alpha/delta and beta/gamma chains. TCR library preparation used the same RNA that went into transcriptome sequencing. An Illumina HiSeq 4000 with 2 x 150 cycles was used to sequence the TCR libraries. Concerning the study's data processing: TCR reads were aligned to human V, D, J and C references and assembled into CDR3 clonotypes with MiXCR, including quality filtering and error correction. The tcR package in R was used to analyze clonotype counts and gene usage diversity. Raw mapping reads were checked after the RNA-seq reads had been mapped by STAR aligner version 2.5.3a onto the human GRCh37 genome. To test the effect of sequencing depth on detected clonotypes, IR-seq fastq files were randomly downsampled using Seqtk 1.3. The raw public data were reprocessed by TCRdb itself: fastp quality trimming at Q25, MiXCR clonotype calling, in-frame beta chains only. For every CDR3 protein sequence, its rows merge into one entry that carries the most common genes and DNA. The V and J calls follow TCRdb's processing rather than the paper's. A total of approximately 9,800 distinct CDR3 sequences appear in this sample, roughly 15% of them only once. The top ten clones comprise less than 30% of the sample.

General conclusions and limits of the study: Removing single-read clonotypes increased the correlation between IR-seq and RNA-seq shared clonotype proportions. Single-read clonotypes made up approximately 84% of clonotypes but only approximately 4% of total reads in IR-seq, compared with more than 65% of clonotypes and 44.6% of reads in RNA-seq. The sorted CD138-negative fraction was not purified T cells but a mixed bone marrow immune population. IR-seq captured clonotypes at much higher depth and more reliably than RNA-seq, and smaller IR-seq throughput sufficed to identify most shared clonotypes.

This TCR was recovered from a donor at least 40 years old with multiple myeloma. The sequenced sample consisted of a population of CD138-negative cells sorted from bone marrow. The label giving this sample's cell subset or site can be read as: bone marrow mononuclear cells depleted of CD138+ plasma/myeloma cells by negative magnetic selection.

CDR3 loop: CASSRGQNQPQHF. The nucleotide sequence reads TGTGCCAGCAGCCGAGGACAGAATCAGCCCCAGCATTTT. This sequence uses TRBV4-2 and TRBJ1-5; TRBD1 is a weak D gene call, 6 bases matching. The germline V gene specifies LGHNA as CDR1 and YNFKEQ as CDR2. The CDR3 runs 13 residues from the cysteine to the phenylalanine. Only the CDR3 part of the read is kept: 39 bases, read in frame from the first base. V and J lose 4 bases and 4 bases, and a span of 8 bases separates them.